This T cell receptor (beta chain) comes out of a study of T-cell reconstitution after alpha-beta-depleted transplantation in children. Study findings and constraints: After one year, T-cell counts and TCRbeta diversity mostly came from new T cells.

The CDR3 runs to 15 residues. Trimming removed 4 bases from V and 2 bases from J, with 15 bases in between. Unique molecular identifiers were incorporated during preparation of the TCRbeta library. A single record per CDR3 protein comes from TCRdb applying MiXCR to the PCR reads. The sample lists roughly 66,000 distinct CDR3 sequences; 4% to 5% were seen once. This clonotype was detected ten times or more. Its antigen is still unknown. The chain has TRBV12-3 or TRBV12-4 and TRBJ2-7, with D possibly being TRBD1 (7 bases). The receptor's source is a boy under two years old who had a stem cell transplant for acute myeloid leukemia, so the T cells may come from the graft donor. The starting material was PBMCs, mostly from graft donor cells, obtained 180 days after TCRalphabeta/CD19-depleted stem cell transplant. Here the CDR3 reads CASSSAGGWTYEQYF. CDR3 sequence (DNA): TGTGCCAGCAGTTCCGCAGGGGGGTGGACCTACGAGCAGTACTTC.